This is a list of T cell receptor beta chains from one sample in a study of long-term antiretroviral therapy in people with HIV. Using immunoSEQ multiplex PCR, the repertoire was profiled, and TCRdb retains in-frame clones only, with some absent. This table has about 22,000 clones, 70% to 90% appearing once. This sample comprised unsorted PBMCs, obtained 2.3 years after starting antiretroviral therapy. These receptors were taken from a man between 60 and 75 years old with HIV. Each CDR3 is given with its conserved first and last residue. A D gene is named only where the DNA matches it firmly. Only part of the rows carry a size: once, few, many, or a class if the clone is expanded.

CDR3 protein	CDR3 DNA	D gene	clone size	CDR3 length	V gene	J gene
CASSLEAATFSYNEQFF	TGTGCCAGCAGCTTGGAGGCAGCGACTTTCTCCTACAATGAGCAGTTCTTC	-	-	17	TRBV5-5	TRBJ2-1
CASSLSAGIGQFF	TGTGCCAGCAGCTTATCGGCGGGGATCGGGCAGTTCTTC	-	-	13	TRBV7-3	TRBJ2-1
CASITPLSGNTIYF	TGTGCCAGCATAACACCCCTCTCTGGAAACACCATATATTTT	-	-	14	TRBV28	TRBJ1-3
CASSPGQGNYEQYF	TGCGCCAGCAGCCCCGGACAGGGAAACTACGAGCAGTACTTC	TRBD1	-	14	TRBV5-1	TRBJ2-7
CASSPGTTQSYEQYF	TGTGCCAGCAGCCCCGGGACTACCCAGTCCTACGAGCAGTACTTC	TRBD2	-	15	TRBV4-2	TRBJ2-7
CASSPTNYGYTF	TGTGCCAGCAGTCCCACTAACTATGGCTACACCTTC	-	-	12	TRBV6-5	TRBJ1-2
CASSSWGRAGDEQYF	TGTGCCAGCAGCTCGTGGGGAAGGGCAGGGGACGAGCAGTACTTC	-	-	15	TRBV7-8	TRBJ2-7
CASSWDPLAGLVNTQYF	TGTGCCAGCAGCTGGGACCCCTTAGCGGGACTTGTTAATACGCAGTATTTT	TRBD2	-	17	TRBV5-4	TRBJ2-3
CASSQAGQGVETQYF	TGCGCCAGCAGCCAAGCTGGACAGGGCGTTGAGACCCAGTACTTC	TRBD1	-	15	TRBV4-1	TRBJ2-5
CASSPNRGHYGYTF	TGTGCCAGCAGCCCAAACAGGGGTCACTATGGCTACACCTTC	TRBD1	-	14	TRBV6-5	TRBJ1-2
CATSLGFYGYTF	TGTGCCACCTCCCTAGGGTTTTACGGCTACACCTTC	-	-	12	TRBV6-5	TRBJ1-2
CASSAFSGTYQPQHF	TGTGCCAGCAGTGCATTTTCAGGGACATATCAGCCCCAGCATTTT	-	-	15	TRBV2	TRBJ1-5
CASSLLLGQGAPTQYF	TGTGCCAGCAGCTTGCTCCTTGGACAGGGGGCACCTACTCAGTACTTC	TRBD1	-	16	TRBV7-9	TRBJ2-4
CASSLPRSGYQETQYF	TGTGCCAGCTCACTCCCCAGGTCGGGGTACCAAGAGACCCAGTACTTC	-	-	16	TRBV18	TRBJ2-5
CASSQDRRPAYEQYF	TGCGCCAGCAGCCAAGATCGCAGGCCGGCCTACGAGCAGTACTTC	-	-	15	TRBV4-3	TRBJ2-7
CASSQSGGNTEAFF	TGCGCCAGCAGCCAAAGCGGAGGGAACACTGAAGCTTTCTTT	-	-	14	TRBV5-1	TRBJ1-1
CASSPSYGDANTDTQYF	TGTGCCAGCAGCCCATCCTATGGGGACGCTAACACAGATACGCAGTATTTT	-	-	17	TRBV27	TRBJ2-3
CARPKNLGYGYTF	TGTGCCAGGCCAAAAAATCTGGGATATGGCTACACCTTC	-	-	13	TRBV6-1	TRBJ1-2
CASDSRGSRTEAFF	TGTGCTAGTGATAGCAGGGGTTCGAGGACTGAAGCTTTCTTT	-	-	14	TRBV12-5	TRBJ1-1
CASRAAGGLETQYF	TGTGCCAGCAGGGCGGCAGGGGGTCTCGAGACCCAGTACTTC	TRBD1	-	14	TRBV28	TRBJ2-5
CATSRGQGTYNEQFF	TGTGCCACCAGCAGAGGACAGGGAACCTACAATGAGCAGTTCTTC	TRBD1	-	15	TRBV15	TRBJ2-1
CTSSLSSGRAYEQYF	TGCACCAGCAGCCTGTCTAGCGGGAGGGCCTACGAGCAGTACTTC	-	once	15	TRBV1	TRBJ2-7
CAITNLAGGIEQFF	TGTGCCATCACCAATCTAGCGGGTGGTATTGAGCAGTTCTTC	TRBD2	-	14	TRBV6-6	TRBJ2-1
CASSFLNNLGGTQYF	TGTGCCAGCAGCTTCCTTAATAACCTGGGGGGGACCCAGTACTTC	-	-	15	TRBV7-9	TRBJ2-5
CASSSRAGRSYEQYF	TGTGCCAGCAGTTCTCGGGCAGGGAGATCCTACGAGCAGTACTTC	-	-	15	TRBV27	TRBJ2-7
CASSLDLAIEGETQYF	TGTGCCAGCAGCTTGGATCTAGCGATTGAGGGAGAGACCCAGTACTTC	-	-	16	TRBV5-4	TRBJ2-5
CASSTPGPLIPYGYTF	TGTGCCAGCAGCACACCGGGACCCTTAATACCCTATGGCTACACCTTC	-	-	16	TRBV5-4	TRBJ1-2
CASSDGNTIYF	TGCGCCAGCAGCGACGGAAACACCATATATTTT	-	-	11	TRBV5-1	TRBJ1-3
CASTPPGTYEQYF	TGTGCCAGCACCCCCCCTGGGACCTACGAGCAGTACTTC	-	few	13	TRBV6-5	TRBJ2-7
CASSFLGASGANVLTF	TGTGCCAGCAGCTTTTTGGGTGCATCTGGGGCCAACGTCCTGACTTTC	-	-	16	TRBV7-9	TRBJ2-6
CASRTPGTGRINEQFF	TGTGCCAGCAGAACTCCCGGGACAGGGCGAATCAATGAGCAGTTCTTC	TRBD1	-	16	TRBV2	TRBJ2-1
CASSEFVWQDNTGELFF	TGTGCCAGCAGTGAATTCGTCTGGCAGGACAACACCGGGGAGCTGTTTTTT	-	-	17	TRBV25-1	TRBJ2-2
CASSVRGSEGETQYF	TGTGCCAGCAGCGTACGGGGGTCCGAGGGGGAGACCCAGTACTTC	-	-	15	TRBV9	TRBJ2-5
CASSQTTGVYNEQFF	TGCGCCAGCAGCCAGACGACAGGGGTCTACAATGAGCAGTTCTTC	TRBD1	-	15	TRBV4-1	TRBJ2-1
CASSVTSGGTNEQFF	TGTGCCAGCAGCGTTACTAGCGGGGGGACCAATGAGCAGTTCTTC	TRBD2	-	15	TRBV27	TRBJ2-1
CASSYSRAGKETQYF	TGTGCCAGCAGCTACAGTAGGGCGGGCAAAGAGACCCAGTACTTC	-	-	15	TRBV28	TRBJ2-5
CASSGLAGVYEQYF	TGTGCCAGCAGCGGACTAGCGGGAGTTTACGAGCAGTACTTC	TRBD2	-	14	TRBV7-3	TRBJ2-7
CASSVMAGGFKSGANVLTF	TGTGCCAGCAGTGTGATGGCAGGGGGCTTTAAGTCTGGGGCCAACGTCCTGACTTTC	TRBD1	once	19	TRBV2	TRBJ2-6
CAWSVVSSNQPQHF	TGTGCCTGGAGTGTAGTCAGTAGCAATCAGCCCCAGCATTTT	-	-	14	TRBV30	TRBJ1-5
CASIFGWGGRMNTEAFF	TGCGCCAGCATCTTTGGTTGGGGGGGCCGAATGAACACTGAAGCTTTCTTT	-	-	17	TRBV10-2	TRBJ1-1